This T cell receptor (beta chain) was identified during a study of blood T cell repertoires in COVID-19. Turning to the study itself: Sources were T cells, B-cell-depleted T cells, or PBMCs; the material itself was cDNA or gDNA.

Authors' processing steps: The assay estimated nucleated cells by amplifying reference gene primers. Profiled with immunoSEQ multiplex PCR; TCRdb holds only in-frame clones, not every one. V and J calls and clone size are as listed in that table; D and trimming were resolved from the DNA. In the table there are about 140,000 clones, over 75% of which are singletons. Assignment of participants to cohorts was predicated upon participant-reported clinical history. The CDR3 totals 16 residues. Germline loops: CDR1 SGHAT, CDR2 FQNNGV. Unmatched junction bases numbered 5, after V lost 5 bases and J lost 0 bases.

This clonotype was sampled from a woman in her fifties or sixties who had recovered from COVID-19. Material: PBMCs or T cells enriched from blood (not recorded which). The chain employs TRBV11-2 and TRBJ2-7; the match to TRBD1 covers 12 bases. For the CDR3, the DNA is TGTGCCAGCAGCCAACCGGGACAGGGGGCCTCCTACGAGCAGTACTTC. Its translation: CASSQPGQGASYEQYF.